This T cell receptor beta chain was recorded in a study of preoperative IRX-2 immunotherapy in early breast cancer. Data came from immunoSEQ multiplex PCR; TCRdb stores just in-frame clones and leaves some out. This repertoire shows around 24,000 clones, roughly 75% found once; its top ten account for 6% to 7.5%. Treatment noted: preoperative locoregional IRX-2 cytokine immunotherapy. Samples came from a phase Ib trial of preoperative locoregional IRX-2 cytokine immunotherapy. With 4 bases clipped from V and 6 bases from J, the junction kept 7 bases outside the gene matches. The CDR3 has 16 amino acids. Germline CDR1 is SGHRS and CDR2 is YFSETQ.

This sequence originates from a human donor with breast cancer. The sample was lymph node tissue, taken after IRX-2 immunotherapy. This chain connects TRBV5-1 to TRBJ2-1, with 13 bases lining up with TRBD2. CDR3 sequence (DNA): TGCGCCAGCAGCCTCAGGACTAGCGGGAGTAGCAATGAGCAGTTCTTC. Amino acids: CASSLRTSGSSNEQFF. The whole variable domain, remainder taken from reference TRBV5-1 and TRBJ2-1, is KAGVTQTPRYLIKTRGQQVTLSCSPISGHRSVSWYQQTPGQGLQFLFEYFSETQRNKGNFPGRFSGRQFSNSRSEMNVSTLELGDSALYLCASSLRTSGSSNEQFFGPGTRLTVL.